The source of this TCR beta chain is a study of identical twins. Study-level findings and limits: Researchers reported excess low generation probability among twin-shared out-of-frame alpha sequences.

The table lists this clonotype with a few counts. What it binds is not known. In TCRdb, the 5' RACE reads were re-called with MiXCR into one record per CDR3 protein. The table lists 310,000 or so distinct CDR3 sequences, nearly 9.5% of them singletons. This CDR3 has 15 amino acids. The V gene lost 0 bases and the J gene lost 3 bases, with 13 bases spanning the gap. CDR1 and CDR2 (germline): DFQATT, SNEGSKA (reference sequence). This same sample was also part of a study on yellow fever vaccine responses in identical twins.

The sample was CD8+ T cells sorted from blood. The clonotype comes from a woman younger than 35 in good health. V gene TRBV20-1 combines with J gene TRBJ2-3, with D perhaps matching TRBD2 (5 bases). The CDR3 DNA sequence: TGCAGTGCTAGAGATTCAGCGGTAGGGACAGATACGCAGTATTTT. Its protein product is CSARDSAVGTDTQYF.